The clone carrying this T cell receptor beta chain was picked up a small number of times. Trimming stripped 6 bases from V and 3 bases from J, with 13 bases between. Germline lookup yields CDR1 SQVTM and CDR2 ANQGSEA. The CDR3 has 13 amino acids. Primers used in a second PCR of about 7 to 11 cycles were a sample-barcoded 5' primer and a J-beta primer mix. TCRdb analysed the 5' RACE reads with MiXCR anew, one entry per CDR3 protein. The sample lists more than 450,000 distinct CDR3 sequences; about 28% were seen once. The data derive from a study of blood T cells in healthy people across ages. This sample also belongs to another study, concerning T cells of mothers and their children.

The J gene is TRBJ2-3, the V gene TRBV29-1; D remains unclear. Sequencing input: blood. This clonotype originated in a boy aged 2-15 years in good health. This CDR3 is CSVRSFLTDTQYF. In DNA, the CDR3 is TGCAGCGTGAGGAGTTTCCTAACAGATACGCAGTATTTT.